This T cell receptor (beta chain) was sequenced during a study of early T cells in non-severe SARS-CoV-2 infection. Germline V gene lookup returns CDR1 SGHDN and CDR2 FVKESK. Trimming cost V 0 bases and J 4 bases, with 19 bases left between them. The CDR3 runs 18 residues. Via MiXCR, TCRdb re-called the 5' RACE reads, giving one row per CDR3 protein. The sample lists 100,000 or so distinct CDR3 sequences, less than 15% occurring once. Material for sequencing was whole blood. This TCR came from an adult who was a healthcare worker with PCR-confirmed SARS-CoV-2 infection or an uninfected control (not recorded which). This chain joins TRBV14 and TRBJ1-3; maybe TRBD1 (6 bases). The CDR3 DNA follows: TGTGCCAGCAGCCAAGACCGCTACGGACAGTCGGGAGGAAACACCATATATTTT. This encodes CASSQDRYGQSGGNTIYF.